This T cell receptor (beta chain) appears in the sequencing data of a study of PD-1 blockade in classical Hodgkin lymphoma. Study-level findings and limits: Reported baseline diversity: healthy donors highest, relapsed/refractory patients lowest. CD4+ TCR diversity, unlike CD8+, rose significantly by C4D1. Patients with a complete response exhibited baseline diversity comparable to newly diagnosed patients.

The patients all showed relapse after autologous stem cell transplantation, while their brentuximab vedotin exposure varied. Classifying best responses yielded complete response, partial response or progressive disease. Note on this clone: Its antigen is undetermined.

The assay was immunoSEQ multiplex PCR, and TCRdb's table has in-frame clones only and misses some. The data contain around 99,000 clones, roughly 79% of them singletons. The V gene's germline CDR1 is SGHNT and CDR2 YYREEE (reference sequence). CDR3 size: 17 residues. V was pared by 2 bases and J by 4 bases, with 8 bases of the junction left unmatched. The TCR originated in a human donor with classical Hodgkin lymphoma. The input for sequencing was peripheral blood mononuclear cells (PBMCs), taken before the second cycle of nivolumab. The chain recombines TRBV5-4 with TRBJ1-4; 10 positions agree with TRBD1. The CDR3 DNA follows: TGTGCCAGCAGCTTAACCGGGACAGGGGCCAATAATGAAAAACTGTTTTTT. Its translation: CASSLTGTGANNEKLFF. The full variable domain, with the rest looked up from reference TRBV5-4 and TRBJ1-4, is ETGVTQSPTHLIKTRGQQVTLRCSSQSGHNTVSWYQQALGQGPQFIFQYYREEENGRGNFPPRFSGLQFPNYSSELNVNALELDDSALYLCASSLTGTGANNEKLFFGSGTQLSVL.